The entry below describes one TCR beta chain. Its specificity is not known. The length of the CDR3 is 15 residues. In germline, CDR1 is MNHNY, CDR2 SVGAGI (reference sequence). V trimming: 5 bases; J trimming: 2 bases; junction bases outside the gene matches: 5. Use of 60 Vbeta and 13 Jbeta primers characterized the PCR. Generated by immunoSEQ multiplex PCR, the TCRdb table keeps only in-frame clones and is missing some. The sample lists 80,000 to 100,000 clones, 70% occurring once. The data belong to a study of cytomegalovirus exposure and HLA in healthy donors. General observations from the study: V segments that were indistinguishable, TRBV6-2 and TRBV6-3 among them, were omitted from analysis.

The chain recombines TRBV6-6 with TRBJ2-7; 11 bases align to TRBD2. The sequence was obtained from a man aged 50-60 years in good health and CMV-seronegative. Sequencing was carried out using PBMCs. In nucleotides, the CDR3 is TGTGCCAGCAGTACCGGACTAGCGGGCGCCTACGAGCAGTACTTC. It codes for CASSTGLAGAYEQYF.